One sample yielded the 25 T cell receptor beta chains listed below, sequenced in a study of blood T cell repertoires in COVID-19. The assay was immunoSEQ multiplex PCR, and TCRdb's table has in-frame clones only and misses some. Among roughly 230,000 clones listed, less than 90% were seen once. Source material: peripheral blood. The receptors were gathered from a woman aged 80 or older with COVID-19, enrolled during active disease.

The rearrangement uses TRBV4-3 and TRBJ1-2; TRBD1 matches at 7 bases. Germline loops: CDR1 LGHNA, CDR2 YSLEER. The CDR3 loop spans 14 amino acids. J lost 6 bases, V lost 3 bases, and 7 bases had no gene match. DNA of the CDR3: TGCGCCAGCAGCCAGCTGGACAGGTTTGATGGCTACACCTTC. Protein product: CASSQLDRFDGYTF.

The J gene is TRBJ2-3, the V gene TRBV4-3, with 11 bases lining up with TRBD2. This CDR3 contains 15 residues. The V and J ends lost 3 bases and 4 bases, in that order; junction bases with no gene match: 3. CDR1 is LGHNA and CDR2 is YSLEER in the germline V gene. In nucleotides, the CDR3 is TGCGCCAGCAGCCACCTTAGCGGGGGGGCAGATACGCAGTATTTT. Translated, it gives CASSHLSGGADTQYF.

This CDR3 is CASSSGTGRFATNEKLFF. CDR3 bases: TGCGCCAGCAGCTCTGGGACAGGGAGATTTGCAACTAATGAAAAACTGTTTTTT. This chain connects TRBV5-1 to TRBJ1-4, with TRBD1 matching over 9 bases. The germline CDR1 and CDR2 sequences are SGHRS and YFSETQ. After removal of 3 bases from V and 0 bases from J, the junction contained 9 bases not matched to a gene. The CDR3 is 18 amino acids.

This rearrangement joins TRBV2 to TRBJ2-2; 7 bases line up with TRBD1. Losses at the gene ends were 10 bases for V and 7 bases for J; bases not matched to a gene: 9. Germline V gene lookup returns CDR1 SNHLY and CDR2 FYNNEI. There are 13 residues in the CDR3. The CDR3 loop is CATQGVRSGELFF. The CDR3 nucleotides read TGTGCCACTCAGGGGGTCCGTAGCGGGGAGCTGTTTTTT.

The V and J genes are TRBV29-1 and TRBJ2-1; TRBD1 might be the D (5 bases). Trimming stripped 7 bases from V and 10 bases from J, with 14 bases between. CDR3 size: 11 residues. Germline CDR1 reads SQVTM; CDR2 reads ANQGSEA. As DNA, the CDR3 is TGCAGCGCCAGGGTTTTTGACGAGCAGTTCTTC. Its protein product is CSARVFDEQFF.

The chain joins TRBV19 to TRBJ1-5, with 7 bases matching TRBD1. The V gene's germline CDR1 is LNHDA and CDR2 SQIVND (reference sequence). With V trimmed by 10 bases and J by 2 bases, 14 bases remained unmatched. The CDR3 covers 16 residues. CDR3 bases: TGTGCCATCGGGGACAGAACCACCGGGGGCAATCAGCCCCAGCATTTT. Translated: CAIGDRTTGGNQPQHF.

This clone was observed a single time. The chain links TRBV5-8 to TRBJ2-3; TRBD2 matches 10 bases. CDR3 size: 15 residues. Germline V gene sequence: CDR1 SGHTS, CDR2 YDEGEE. V lost 4 bases to trimming and J lost 5 bases; unmatched junction nucleotides: 7. The CDR3 bases are TGTGCCAGCAGCGTACTAGCGGGGAGGGGAGATACGCAGTATTTT. It is translated as CASSVLAGRGDTQYF. Supplemented by reference TRBV5-8 and TRBJ2-3, the full variable domain reads EAGVTQSPTHLIKTRGQQATLRCSPISGHTSVYWYQQALGLGLQFLLWYDEGEERNRGNFPPRFSGRQFPNYSSELNVNALELEDSALYLCASSVLAGRGDTQYFGPGTRLTVL.

The rearrangement links TRBV5-5 to TRBJ2-5; D perhaps matches TRBD2 (6 bases). V shed 1 base and J shed 1 base, with 14 bases lying between them. Germline CDR1 reads SGHKS; CDR2 reads YYEKEE (reference sequence). This CDR3 is built from 16 residues. CDR3: CASSLRGGVIQETQYF. The CDR3 DNA reads as TGTGCCAGCAGCTTGCGCGGCGGGGTCATCCAAGAGACCCAGTACTTC.

The J gene is TRBJ2-5, the V gene TRBV7-2, with 8 nucleotides matching TRBD2. V trimming: 4 bases; J trimming: 1 base; junction bases outside the gene matches: 2. The CDR3 runs to 14 residues. Germline V gives CDR1 SGHTA, CDR2 FQGNSA. The CDR3 region is CASSSGTSQETQYF. CDR3 nucleotide sequence: TGTGCCAGCAGCTCCGGGACTAGCCAAGAGACCCAGTACTTC.

V and J are TRBV7-2 and TRBJ1-2; no clear D gene. Trimming shortened V by 0 bases and J by 2 bases, and 10 bases separated the two germline ends. Per germline, CDR1 SGHTA and CDR2 FQGNSA. The CDR3 is made up of 15 amino acids. As DNA, the CDR3 is TGTGCCAGCAGCTTAGCGCCGAGTTCAAACTATGGCTACACCTTC. This sequence encodes CASSLAPSSNYGYTF.

V usage is TRBV2 and J usage is TRBJ1-6; D not resolved. Trimming removed 4 bases at V and 11 bases at J, with 12 bases between. Germline CDR1 SNHLY, CDR2 FYNNEI. The length of the CDR3 is 13 residues. CDR3 nucleotides: TGTGCCAGCAGTGGACAATACCAGGCACCCCTCCACTTT. This gives the protein CASSGQYQAPLHF.

V usage is TRBV14 and J usage is TRBJ2-1; TRBD2 matches at 7 bases. Germline trimming cut 0 bases from V and 0 bases from J; bases unmatched to any gene: 11. CDR1 SGHDN and CDR2 FVKESK come from the germline V gene. The CDR3 loop spans 19 amino acids. CDR3 protein: CASSQESAWGGFSYNEQFF. For the CDR3, the DNA is TGTGCCAGCAGCCAAGAATCGGCGTGGGGGGGTTTCTCCTACAATGAGCAGTTCTTC.

V gene TRBV14 combines with J gene TRBJ1-1, with D possibly TRBD1 on 6 matching bases. V gave up 1 base and J gave up 0 bases, with 15 bases separating them. The CDR3 runs 17 residues. Looked up from germline, CDR1 is SGHDN and CDR2 is FVKESK. The CDR3 region has the DNA TGTGCCAGCAGCCAAGTAGGGGGGGCGCGGATGAACACTGAAGCTTTCTTT. Translating gives CASSQVGGARMNTEAFF.

This chain connects TRBV7-2 to TRBJ2-3, with D perhaps matching TRBD1 (6 bases). This CDR3 region has 15 residues. V lost 0 bases, J lost 0 bases, and 7 bases lay in between. From germline, CDR1 is SGHTA and CDR2 FQGNSA. The CDR3 here is CASSLAGASTDTQYF. Written as DNA, the CDR3 is TGTGCCAGCAGCTTAGCGGGGGCGAGCACAGATACGCAGTATTTT.

J is TRBJ1-1 and V is TRBV2; 7 bases are shared with TRBD1. This CDR3 spans 14 amino acids. Germline lookup yields CDR1 SNHLY and CDR2 FYNNEI. The J segment lost 5 bases and the V segment lost 6 bases, leaving 9 bases of the junction unmatched. The CDR3 region is CASRRQGVMTEAFF. The CDR3 coding sequence is TGTGCCAGCAGACGACAGGGCGTAATGACTGAAGCTTTCTTT.

This chain joins TRBV2 and TRBJ2-3, with 8 bases identical to TRBD2. The CDR3 contains 16 residues. From germline, CDR1 is SNHLY and CDR2 FYNNEI. After removal of 1 base from V and 3 bases from J, the junction contained 6 bases not matched to a gene. The CDR3 sequence: CASSEVGTRKTDTQYF. CDR3 nucleotide sequence: TGTGCCAGCAGTGAAGTGGGGACTAGGAAAACAGATACGCAGTATTTT.

V is TRBV30 and J is TRBJ1-1; D is possibly TRBD1 (6 bases). The V gene lost 3 bases and the J gene lost 14 bases, with 22 bases spanning the gap. Germline lookup yields CDR1 GTSNPN and CDR2 SVGIG (reference sequence). The CDR3 length is 13 residues. The CDR3 loop reads CAWRLDSIHGGFF. The CDR3 DNA reads as TGTGCCTGGAGACTTGACTCAATTCATGGGGGCTTCTTT.

Written as DNA, the CDR3 is TGTGCCAGCAGCGTAGATCTAGCGGGGGGACAAGAGACCCAGTACTTC. It translates to CASSVDLAGGQETQYF. V gene TRBV9 combines with J gene TRBJ2-5; 11 nucleotides line up with TRBD2. After removal of 0 bases from V and 2 bases from J, the junction contained 3 bases not matched to a gene. Per the germline V gene, CDR1 is SGDLS and CDR2 is YYNGEE. This CDR3 region has 16 residues.

V usage is TRBV6-5 and J usage is TRBJ2-7, with TRBD1 matching over 9 bases. This CDR3 contains 15 residues. CDR1 is MNHEY, CDR2 SVGAGI, per germline. Trimming cost V 4 bases and J 4 bases; bases outside gene matches: 8. The CDR3 reads CASSSPGQGVYEQYF. The CDR3 DNA follows: TGTGCCAGCAGTTCCCCGGGACAGGGAGTATACGAGCAGTACTTC.

This chain joins TRBV2 and TRBJ2-1; the D is unclear. CDR3 size: 15 residues. The V gene's germline CDR1 is SNHLY and CDR2 FYNNEI. Trimming shortened V by 1 base and J by 5 bases, and 12 bases separated the two germline ends. CDR3: CASSEGWQYNNEQFF. The DNA for the CDR3 is TGTGCCAGCAGTGAAGGTTGGCAGTACAACAATGAGCAGTTCTTC.

Remarks on this clone: The identical CDR3 is also encoded by other nucleotide sequences in the sample. The chain links TRBV5-1 to TRBJ2-2; 7 positions agree with TRBD1. The CDR3 has 15 amino acids. Per germline, CDR1 SGHRS and CDR2 YFSETQ. Unmatched junction bases numbered 1, after V lost 2 bases and J lost 0 bases. The CDR3, as DNA: TGCGCCAGCAGCTTAGGGACAGCGAACACCGGGGAGCTGTTTTTT. This gives the protein CASSLGTANTGELFF.

The V call is TRBV2, the J call TRBJ2-5; tentatively, D is TRBD2 (6 bases). V was pared by 6 bases and J by 4 bases, with 15 bases between. CDR3 length equals 14 residues. Germline loops: CDR1 SNHLY, CDR2 FYNNEI. The CDR3 DNA is TGTGCCAGCAGGTGGCGGGGCGGGCGAGAGACCCAGTACTTC. As protein: CASRWRGGRETQYF.

This chain joins TRBV10-2 and TRBJ1-1; 7 bases match TRBD1. Germline CDR1 reads WSHSY; CDR2 reads SAAADI. Trimming removed 6 bases from V and 2 bases from J; junction bases left unmatched: 6. This CDR3 region has 14 residues. Here the CDR3 DNA reads TGCGCCAGCAGAGAGGGGGCGCTTAACACTGAAGCTTTCTTT. It codes for CASREGALNTEAFF.

The rearrangement joins TRBV6-5 to TRBJ1-6; possible D gene TRBD1, 6 bases. The CDR3 spans 14 residues. Per germline, CDR1 MNHEY and CDR2 SVGAGI. V lost 2 bases and J lost 8, with 10 bases in between. The CDR3: CASSYRGFHSPLHF. The CDR3 DNA reads as TGTGCCAGCAGTTACAGGGGGTTCCATTCACCCCTCCACTTT.

The chain uses TRBV5-1 and TRBJ1-1, with 7 bases fitting TRBD1. Per germline, CDR1 SGHRS and CDR2 YFSETQ. This CDR3 is 17 amino acids long. Trimming removed 3 bases from V and 8 bases from J; junction bases left unmatched: 19. CDR3 protein: CASSSATGPKGMSEAFF. CDR3 coding DNA: TGCGCCAGCAGCTCAGCGACAGGGCCAAAGGGTATGTCGGAAGCTTTCTTT. Supplemented by reference TRBV5-1 and TRBJ1-1, the full variable domain reads KAGVTQTPRYLIKTRGQQVTLSCSPISGHRSVSWYQQTPGQGLQFLFEYFSETQRNKGNFPGRFSGRQFSNSRSEMNVSTLELGDSALYLCASSSATGPKGMSEAFFGQGTRLTVV.